This record looks at one TCR beta chain sequence and its context. Antigen specificity is unknown. The sample comes from a study of T cell responses to AZD1222 COVID-19 vaccine. General observations from the study: The reported proportion of spike-specific TCRs targeting unmutated variant regions was nearly half. It was only after the peak T cell response that any repertoires were sampled. Receipt of two AZD1222 doses was followed by a rise in Spike-specific TCR breadth and depth.

Generated by immunoSEQ multiplex PCR, the TCRdb table keeps only in-frame clones and is missing some. The table has some 150,000 clones, around 89% seen once. The CDR3 extends over 14 amino acids. The germline V gene has CDR1 SGHAT and CDR2 FQDESV (reference sequence). V dropped 1 base and J dropped 4 bases, with 10 bases sitting between them. The source material was peripheral blood, sampled 28 days after the second AZD1222 dose. The source is an adult who received the AZD1222 COVID-19 vaccine. The chain has TRBV11-1 and TRBJ2-5; D not resolved. The CDR3 DNA sequence: TGTGCCAGCAGCTTAGTTCCATCCCGAGAGACCCAGTACTTC. As protein: CASSLVPSRETQYF.